The 24 T cell receptor beta chains below come from one sample, sequenced in a study of T cell clonotyping in hematopoietic cell transplantation. Only in-frame clones appear in the TCRdb table, and some are missing; sequencing was by immunoSEQ multiplex PCR. The sample lists more than 6,500 clones, less than 40% seen once, with 19% in the top ten. This sample comprised peripheral blood mononuclear cells, obtained 30 days after allogeneic stem cell transplant. These receptors all stem from a female patient aged 60 or older who had an allogeneic stem cell transplant, so the T cells may come from the graft donor. Some clones in this sample may be carry-over from other donors' samples.

The chain uses TRBV10-3 and TRBJ1-1, with D perhaps TRBD1 (6 bases). Trimming stripped 10 bases from V and 1 base from J, with 13 bases between. This CDR3 has 13 residues. Germline assignment: CDR1 ENHRY and CDR2 SYGVKD. CDR3 protein: CATIGGPNTEAFF. The CDR3 DNA is TGTGCCACCATCGGGGGCCCGAACACTGAAGCTTTCTTT.

This clone has only a few counts. The rearrangement joins TRBV25-1 to TRBJ2-5; 8 nucleotides line up with TRBD1. The end of the DNA aligns better with TRBJ2-7, so the J call may be wrong. The CDR3 contains 15 residues. Germline V lookup: CDR1 MGHDK, CDR2 SYGVNS. The CDR3 loop is CASSEYRGHWNEQYF. The CDR3 nucleotides are TGTGCCAGCAGTGAATACAGGGGGCATTGGAACGAGCAGTACTTC.

V gene TRBV7-2 combines with J gene TRBJ1-5; D unclear. The length of the CDR3 is 13 residues. The germline V and J ends were trimmed by 4 bases and 3 bases, with 7 bases remaining between them. Germline V gives CDR1 SGHTA, CDR2 FQGNSA. In DNA form, the CDR3 reads TGTGCCAGCAGCTCAGATTTCAATCAGCCCCAGCATTTT. Protein: CASSSDFNQPQHF.

This clone was counted a few times. This sequence joins TRBV13 and TRBJ1-4; D remains ambiguous. CDR1 and CDR2 (germline): PRHDT, FYEKMQ (reference sequence). V was cut by 4 bases and J by 6 bases, with 6 bases left in between. The CDR3 totals 12 residues. The CDR3 region has the DNA TGTGCCAGCAGCTCCAGTTATGAAAAACTGTTTTTT. It specifies CASSSSYEKLFF.

This clone was observed a few times. V gene TRBV4-3 combines with J gene TRBJ2-5, with TRBD2 identical over 9 bases. The CDR3 spans 15 residues. Germline lookup yields CDR1 LGHNA and CDR2 YSLEER. The trim removed 0 bases at V and 1 base at J, leaving 0 bases unmatched. CDR3 sequence reads: CASSQERGGQETQYF. The CDR3 DNA is TGCGCCAGCAGCCAAGAGCGGGGGGGCCAAGAGACCCAGTACTTC.

The chain joins TRBV30 to TRBJ1-1; D is ambiguous. Trimming removed 3 bases at V and 1 base at J, with 9 bases between. This CDR3 region has 13 residues. The V gene's germline CDR1 is GTSNPN and CDR2 SVGIG (reference sequence). CDR3 loop: CAWRRPANTEAFF. As DNA, the CDR3 is TGTGCCTGGAGACGGCCCGCGAACACTGAAGCTTTCTTT.

The CDR3: CASSLDPGSGNQPQHF. The DNA for the CDR3 is TGTGCCAGCAGCTTGGACCCAGGGTCAGGCAATCAGCCCCAGCATTTT. The chain couples TRBV5-6 to TRBJ1-5; tentatively, D is TRBD1 (5 bases). V lost 0 bases, J lost 2 bases, and 12 bases lay in between. Germline V lookup: CDR1 SGHDT, CDR2 YYEEEE. CDR3 length: 16 amino acids.

This clone was counted between two and nine times. This sequence joins TRBV25-1 and TRBJ2-2; D is perhaps TRBD1 or TRBD2 (5 bases each). Germline lookup yields CDR1 MGHDK and CDR2 SYGVNS. The CDR3 consists of 12 residues. Trimming left V 8 bases short and J 4 bases short, with 8 bases between. CDR3 sequence reads: CASGGATGELFF. The CDR3 DNA sequence: TGTGCCAGCGGGGGTGCCACCGGGGAGCTGTTTTTT.

This chain links TRBV4-3 with TRBJ1-1; TRBD1 matches at 9 bases. Germline loops: CDR1 LGHNA, CDR2 YSLEER. This CDR3 spans 15 amino acids. The ends lost 0 bases at V and 10 bases at J; junction bases unmatched: 9. Here the CDR3 reads CASSQDTGTGNGAFF. The CDR3 DNA sequence: TGCGCCAGCAGCCAAGACACCGGGACAGGGAACGGAGCTTTCTTT.

CDR3 nucleotides: TGTGCCAGCAGCGAAACTAGCGCGATATACGAGCAGTACTTC. It specifies CASSETSAIYEQYF. The rearrangement uses TRBV5-6 and TRBJ2-7, with 7 bases identical to TRBD2. Germline CDR1 is SGHDT and CDR2 is YYEEEE. The CDR3 spans 14 residues. The ends lost 4 bases at V and 4 bases at J; junction bases unmatched: 8.

The V call is TRBV6-5, the J call TRBJ1-4; D unresolved. Per the germline V gene, CDR1 is MNHEY and CDR2 is SVGAGI. There are 13 residues in the CDR3. V gave up 3 bases and J gave up 7 bases, with 9 bases separating them. CDR3 sequence: CASSYSAREKLFF. The CDR3 nucleotides read TGTGCCAGCAGTTATTCGGCCCGTGAAAAACTGTTTTTT.

Of note for this clone: The junction and the germline gene differ at one end; a read error may be behind it. This chain connects TRBV7-9 to TRBJ1-3, with D possibly being TRBD1 (6 bases). The CDR3 is 14 residues long. Germline-derived CDR1 and CDR2 are SEHNR and FQNEAQ (reference sequence). The CDR3 spells CASSPRAGENTTHF. Here the CDR3 DNA reads TGTGCCAGCAGCCCTCGGGCAGGGGAGAACACCACACATTTT.

This clone came up a few times. V and J are TRBV30 and TRBJ1-4; D call uncertain. Trimming shortened V by 0 bases and J by 8 bases, and 13 bases separated the two germline ends. Per germline, CDR1 GTSNPN and CDR2 SVGIG (reference sequence). The CDR3 has 14 residues. CDR3 sequence reads: CAWSVLGSWEKLFF. The CDR3 region has the DNA TGTGCCTGGAGTGTACTTGGGTCATGGGAAAAACTGTTTTTT.

J is TRBJ1-1 and V is TRBV30; no definite D call. Germline V lookup: CDR1 GTSNPN, CDR2 SVGIG (reference sequence). V was shortened by 4 bases and J by 6 bases, with 18 bases between the two germline ends. The CDR3 extends over 14 amino acids. CDR3: CAWNVGNMGAEAFF. The DNA for the CDR3 is TGTGCCTGGAACGTAGGGAACATGGGCGCTGAAGCTTTCTTT. Drawing the rest from reference TRBV30 and TRBJ1-1, the complete variable domain is SQTIHQWPATLVQPVGSPLSLECTVEGTSNPNLYWYRQAAGRGLQLLFYSVGIGQISSEVPQNLSASRPQDRQFILSSKKLLLSDSGFYLCAWNVGNMGAEAFFGQGTRLTVV.

This clone rates as large (0.1 to 1%). The chain joins TRBV5-6 to TRBJ2-7; D may be TRBD1 (6 bases). The CDR3 consists of 13 residues. Germline values: CDR1 SGHDT, CDR2 YYEEEE. Trimming stripped 4 bases from V and 3 bases from J, with 11 bases between. DNA of the CDR3: TGTGCCAGCAGCGTGGACAGTCGCTACGAGCAGTACTTC. Protein product: CASSVDSRYEQYF.

This clone has just a few counts. The chain is built from TRBV2 and TRBJ2-5, with D uncertain. The DNA end lines up better with TRBJ2-7; the J call may be wrong. The CDR3 is 11 residues long. In germline, CDR1 is SNHLY, CDR2 FYNNEI. CDR3 sequence reads: CASRLSSEQYF. Written as DNA, the CDR3 is TGTGCCAGCAGGCTCAGTAGCGAGCAGTACTTC.

The rearrangement joins TRBV4-2 to TRBJ2-5; D gene unclear. CDR1 and CDR2 (germline): LGHNA, YNFKEQ. The CDR3 has 13 amino acids. V was clipped by 8 bases and J by 5 bases, with 15 bases between them. The CDR3 bases are TGTGCCAGCGCCCGGTGGGCCAGGGAGACCCAGTACTTC. Protein: CASARWARETQYF.

This chain joins TRBV7-8 and TRBJ2-7, with TRBD1 identical over 7 bases. Germline V gene sequence: CDR1 SGHVS, CDR2 FQNEAQ. V lost 5 bases and J lost 2; bases outside the gene matches: 3. CDR3 length: 13 amino acids. Written as DNA, the CDR3 is TGTGCCAGCAGCGAAGGACAGGCCTACGAGCAGTACTTC. It yields the protein CASSEGQAYEQYF.

This rearrangement joins TRBV4-2 to TRBJ2-7; D not resolved. The germline CDR1 and CDR2 sequences are LGHNA and YNFKEQ. V lost 1 base and J lost 0, with 10 bases in between. The CDR3 runs to 15 residues. This CDR3 is CASSQVAATSYEQYF. DNA of the CDR3: TGTGCCAGCAGCCAAGTCGCAGCGACCTCCTACGAGCAGTACTTC.

V gene TRBV30 combines with J gene TRBJ1-5; no reliable D call. CDR1 is GTSNPN, CDR2 SVGIG, per germline (reference sequence). V dropped 3 bases and J dropped 1 base, with 4 bases sitting between them. This CDR3 contains 12 residues. The CDR3 sequence is CAWSRSNQPQHF. CDR3 coding DNA: TGTGCCTGGAGCAGGAGCAATCAGCCCCAGCATTTT.

This clone was detected only a few times. The rearrangement uses TRBV30 and TRBJ1-2; D not certain. The CDR3 has 11 amino acids. Germline CDR1 is GTSNPN and CDR2 is SVGIG (reference sequence). Trimming left V 0 bases short and J 5 bases short, with 4 bases between. The CDR3 loop reads CAWSVGYGYTF. CDR3 nucleotide sequence: TGTGCCTGGAGTGTAGGGTATGGCTACACCTTC. Filled out from reference TRBV30 and TRBJ1-2, the complete variable domain reads SQTIHQWPATLVQPVGSPLSLECTVEGTSNPNLYWYRQAAGRGLQLLFYSVGIGQISSEVPQNLSASRPQDRQFILSSKKLLLSDSGFYLCAWSVGYGYTFGSGTRLTVV.

This clone has a single count. The rearrangement joins TRBV30 to TRBJ2-7, with TRBD1 matching 9 bases. Germline assignment: CDR1 GTSNPN and CDR2 SVGIG (reference sequence). The CDR3 consists of 13 residues. CDR3 sequence reads: CVYAGTGSREQYF. The CDR3 bases are TGTGTCTATGCCGGGACAGGGTCCCGGGAGCAGTACTTC.

This clone was seen a handful of times. This chain links TRBV5-6 with TRBJ2-7; 9 nucleotides line up with TRBD1. Germline trimming cut 1 base from V and 1 base from J; bases unmatched to any gene: 6. The germline V gene has CDR1 SGHDT and CDR2 YYEEEE. This CDR3 has 16 amino acids. CDR3 nucleotide sequence: TGTGCCAGCAGCTTGATGTCGACAGGGGGTTCCTACGAGCAGTACTTC. Amino acids: CASSLMSTGGSYEQYF. The full variable domain, completed using reference TRBV5-6 and TRBJ2-7, is DAGVTQSPTHLIKTRGQQVTLRCSPKSGHDTVSWYQQALGQGPQFIFQYYEEEERQRGNFPDRFSGHQFPNYSSELNVNALLLGDSALYLCASSLMSTGGSYEQYFGPGTRLTVT.

The chain carries TRBV30 and TRBJ2-7; 8 bases are shared with TRBD1. CDR1 is GTSNPN and CDR2 is SVGIG in the germline V gene (reference sequence). Trimming took 7 bases from V and 3 from J; bases not matched to a gene: 8. The CDR3 spans 13 residues. The CDR3 sequence is CASTGEEGYEQYF. The CDR3 DNA is TGTGCCTCGACAGGGGAAGAGGGCTACGAGCAGTACTTC. Combining the CDR3 with reference TRBV30 and TRBJ2-7 gives the whole variable domain SQTIHQWPATLVQPVGSPLSLECTVEGTSNPNLYWYRQAAGRGLQLLFYSVGIGQISSEVPQNLSASRPQDRQFILSSKKLLLSDSGFYLCASTGEEGYEQYFGPGTRLTVT.